The source of this TCR beta chain is a study of CD8 T cells in ankylosing spondylitis. Study conclusions and caveats: Disease-linked clones were CD8+ and relatively rare in peripheral blood. Blood of patients with ankylosing spondylitis appeared to be characterized by a TCR beta motif of several highly homologous variants. Reactive arthritis synovial fluid and blood previously showed some of these motif variants.

The table lists this clonotype with many counts. Its antigen remains unknown. Scientists made TCR beta libraries using quantitative 5'-RACE with molecular barcodes. Using its own MiXCR run on the 5' RACE reads, TCRdb lists one record per CDR3 protein. The sample lists more than 400,000 distinct CDR3 sequences, approximately 5.3% seen once, with 3.5% in the top ten. The CDR3 extends over 15 amino acids. Germline CDR1 is KGHSH and CDR2 is LQKENI. Trimming cost V 3 bases and J 2 bases, with 12 bases left between them. The TCR was taken from a male donor with ankylosing spondylitis. V usage is TRBV18 and J usage is TRBJ2-3, with D tentatively TRBD1 (6 bases). Sequencing was performed on blood, either unsorted or a sorted T cell fraction (not recorded which). DNA for the CDR3: TGTGCCAGCTCACCGGAACAGGGATACACAGATACGCAGTATTTT. This encodes CASSPEQGYTDTQYF.